This T cell receptor (beta chain) was observed in a study of T-cell memory formation after mild COVID-19. In the study overall: The study found TCR clusters largely donor specific.

On this clonotype itself: Its antigen remains unknown.

General study findings and limits: Those CD4+ clones that contracted were mainly in CM and EM (CD8+ ones in EMRA). Among clones contracting day 15 to 85, CD4/CD8 was balanced, whereas later expanders leaned CD4+.

TCRdb reprocessed the 5' RACE reads with MiXCR, giving one entry per CDR3 protein. The data show nearly 110,000 distinct CDR3 sequences, approximately 13% seen once. The sequence was obtained from an adult woman who had mild COVID-19 (a few samples of this study predate the infection). Cell type and time point are not known. Sequencing was done on a sample of PBMCs or a T cell subset sorted from them (not recorded which).

The DNA of the CDR3 is TGTGCCAGCAGCCAAGAACGGACAGGGTTGAACGAGCAGTACTTC. Its protein product is CASSQERTGLNEQYF. The chain carries TRBV4-2 and TRBJ2-7; 8 bases match TRBD1. CDR1 and CDR2 from the germline V gene are LGHNA and YNFKEQ. CDR3 length: 15 residues. J gave up 5 bases and V 0 bases, and 6 bases lay outside the gene matches.